The present T cell receptor beta chain was sequenced within a study of blood T cell repertoires in COVID-19. CDR1 and CDR2 (germline): SGHRS, YFSETQ. The junction had 7 bases not matched to a gene; V was cut back by 0 bases and J by 9 bases. This CDR3 spans 16 amino acids. Method: immunoSEQ multiplex PCR; TCRdb's copy keeps in-frame clones and lacks some. Of 45,000 to 70,000 clones in the sample, 84% were seen once. This clone is a singleton in its sample. The specimen was peripheral blood. This clonotype was sampled from an elderly woman with acute or convalescent COVID-19. The J gene is TRBJ1-6, the V gene TRBV5-1, with 9 bases that match TRBD1. CDR3 bases: TGCGCCAGCAGCTTGGACGGGGGACAGGGAATTTCACCCCTCCACTTT. Residues: CASSLDGGQGISPLHF.